These 8 T cell receptor beta chains were all obtained from the same sample, sequenced in a study of T-cell reconstitution after alpha-beta-depleted transplantation in children. TCRbeta library preparation incorporated unique molecular identifiers. TCRdb itself ran the PCR reads through MiXCR, one entry per CDR3 protein. The table shows some 600,000 distinct CDR3 sequences, with 10% to 15% occurring only once. This specimen was PBMCs, mostly from graft donor cells, taken 360 days after TCRalphabeta/CD19-depleted stem cell transplant. Source of these receptors: a male patient between 5 and 17 years old who had a stem cell transplant for acute myeloid leukemia, so the T cells may come from the graft donor.

This chain uses TRBV19 with TRBJ2-1; D gene uncertain. This CDR3 comprises 15 residues. V lost 1 base and J 2 bases, leaving 9 bases between the germline ends. CDR1 LNHDA and CDR2 SQIVND come from the germline V gene (reference sequence). The CDR3 loop is CASSIAARPYNEQFF. Here the CDR3 DNA reads TGTGCCAGTAGTATAGCTGCTCGGCCCTACAATGAGCAGTTCTTC.

In its sample, this clonotype was seen a few times. V gene TRBV7-6 combines with J gene TRBJ2-1; TRBD2 matches 8 bases. J lost 3 bases, V lost 2 bases, and 6 bases had no gene match. The CDR3 covers 16 residues. Germline assignment: CDR1 SGHVS and CDR2 FNYEAQ. CDR3 loop: CASSLMSGSLYNEQFF. In DNA form, the CDR3 reads TGTGCCAGCAGCTTAATGAGCGGGAGCCTCTACAATGAGCAGTTCTTC.

In its sample, this clonotype was seen a few times. The rearrangement uses TRBV2 and TRBJ2-2, with 11 bases fitting TRBD2. CDR1 and CDR2 from the germline V gene are SNHLY and FYNNEI. The trim removed 3 bases at V and 2 bases at J, leaving 8 bases unmatched. The CDR3 loop spans 18 amino acids. The CDR3 region has the DNA TGTGCCAGCAGTGACCTTAGCGGGAGGGAGGGAAACACCGGGGAGCTGTTTTTT. Encoded protein: CASSDLSGREGNTGELFF.

J is TRBJ1-5 and V is TRBV25-1; tentative D call: TRBD1 (5 bases). Germline CDR1 is MGHDK and CDR2 is SYGVNS. The CDR3 has 14 amino acids. Trimming removed 2 bases from V and 4 bases from J, with 9 bases in between. The CDR3: CASSEMGRNQPQHF. CDR3 DNA: TGTGCCAGCAGTGAAATGGGACGGAATCAGCCCCAGCATTTT.

This clonotype was counted only a few times. CDR3 coding DNA: TGTGCCAGCAGCTCGCGGGACAGGGCTGGCGGGGAGCTGTTTTTT. The encoded protein is CASSSRDRAGGELFF. The chain uses TRBV5-5 and TRBJ2-2; 9 bases are shared with TRBD1. V gave up 3 bases and J gave up 7 bases; unmatched junction bases: 7. The CDR3 contains 15 residues. Germline loops: CDR1 SGHKS, CDR2 YYEKEE (reference sequence).

This rearrangement joins TRBV12-3 or TRBV12-4 to TRBJ2-7; 8 nucleotides align to TRBD1. Trimming at V came to 1 base and at J to 7 bases, leaving 9 bases not matched to a gene. The CDR3 is made up of 15 amino acids. CDR3 nucleotide sequence: TGTGCCAGCAGTTTAGGGTCAGGGGGCTGGTATGAGCAGTACTTC. Translated, it gives CASSLGSGGWYEQYF.

This clonotype was seen more than once but under ten times. The CDR3: CATSRVDQPQHF. The CDR3 bases are TGTGCCACCAGCAGAGTAGATCAGCCCCAGCATTTT. The chain links TRBV15 to TRBJ1-5; D not certain. There are 12 residues in the CDR3. Trimming cost V 1 base and J 5 bases, with 3 bases left between them. In germline, CDR1 is LNHNV, CDR2 YYDKDF (reference sequence).

This rearrangement joins TRBV7-6 to TRBJ2-7; tentative D call: TRBD1 (5 bases). V was pared by 2 bases and J by 5 bases, with 16 bases between. The CDR3 contains 15 residues. From germline, CDR1 is SGHVS and CDR2 FNYEAQ. For the CDR3, the DNA is TGTGCCAGCAGCTTAACGAGCCCTGGGGCGCACGAGCAGTACTTC. Translated, it gives CASSLTSPGAHEQYF.